The rows below give T cell receptor beta chains drawn from one sample of a study of response to subunit inactivated influenza vaccine. MiXCR, run by TCRdb on the RT-PCR reads, gives a single entry per CDR3 protein. This sample has about 570,000 distinct CDR3 sequences, with around 11% found just once. These records were also assigned to another study, of T cells expressing NK-cell markers.

The sample consisted of PBMCs from blood, taken on the day of vaccination. All receptors come from a man between 45 and 60 years old who received an inactivated influenza vaccine. CDR3s include the opening cysteine and the closing phenylalanine or tryptophan. A D gene is named only where the DNA matches it firmly. For some rows the clone size is stated as once, few or many, or as a class when expanded; others skip it.

D gene,V gene,J gene,clone size,CDR3 protein,CDR3 DNA
NA,TRBV5-8,TRBJ1-5,few,CASSRGQLNQPQHF,TGTGCCAGCAGCCGAGGACAGCTCAATCAGCCCCAGCATTTT
NA,TRBV7-2,TRBJ2-3,few,CASSLGPFRRGTTDTQYF,TGTGCCAGCAGCTTAGGGCCGTTCCGACGGGGCACTACAGATACGCAGTATTTT
NA,TRBV19,TRBJ2-4,NA,CASSIAAAAKNIQYF,TGTGCCAGTAGTATAGCAGCCGCCGCCAAAAACATTCAGTACTTC
NA,TRBV5-6,TRBJ1-3,many,CASRDLRNTIYF,TGTGCCAGCAGGGACTTGAGAAACACCATATATTTT
TRBD2,TRBV5-1,TRBJ2-3,NA,CASSLVPRLAGAITDTQYF,TGCGCCAGCAGCTTGGTCCCCAGACTAGCGGGGGCCATCACAGATACGCAGTATTTT
NA,TRBV29-1,TRBJ2-7,few,CSVEGHWGDSYEQYF,TGCAGCGTTGAAGGGCATTGGGGAGACTCCTACGAGCAGTACTTC
NA,TRBV15,TRBJ2-3,few,CATSYDSRTDTQYF,TGTGCCACCAGCTATGACAGTCGCACAGATACGCAGTATTTT
NA,TRBV28,TRBJ2-7,NA,CASNLRPKGTRDPYEQYF,TGTGCCAGCAACTTGAGACCAAAAGGAACCAGGGATCCCTACGAGCAGTACTTC
NA,TRBV25-1,TRBJ2-2,NA,CASSGDGELFF,TGTGCCAGCAGTGGGGACGGGGAGCTGTTTTTT
TRBD2,TRBV6-5,TRBJ2-7,NA,CASSYSGLAYEQYF,TGTGCCAGCAGTTACTCGGGACTAGCCTACGAGCAGTACTTC
TRBD1,TRBV12-3/TRBV12-4,TRBJ2-3,NA,CASRRRTGEADTQYF,TGTGCCAGCAGGCGCAGGACAGGGGAGGCAGATACGCAGTATTTT
NA,TRBV12-3/TRBV12-4,TRBJ1-1,few,CASSGGWPDRNTEAFF,TGTGCCAGCAGCGGGGGGTGGCCGGACAGGAACACTGAAGCTTTCTTT
NA,TRBV15,TRBJ1-4,NA,CATSRVDGRATNEKLFF,TGTGCCACCAGCAGAGTGGACGGCCGTGCAACTAATGAAAAACTGTTTTTT
TRBD2,TRBV5-1,TRBJ2-3,NA,CASSLGLAGVRGDTQYF,TGCGCCAGCAGCTTGGGACTAGCGGGAGTTCGGGGAGATACGCAGTATTTT
NA,TRBV5-6,TRBJ1-1,few,CASSFFQENTEAFF,TGTGCCAGCAGCTTTTTTCAAGAGAACACTGAAGCTTTCTTT
TRBD2,TRBV2,TRBJ2-1,NA,CASRRTSGLYEQFF,TGTGCCAGCAGACGGACTAGCGGGCTGTATGAGCAGTTCTTC
NA,TRBV20-1,TRBJ2-1,few,CSARGQGYEQFF,TGCAGTGCTAGAGGGCAGGGCTATGAGCAGTTCTTC
TRBD2,TRBV10-2,TRBJ2-1,many,CASSLPGLAANEQFF,TGCGCCAGCAGTCTTCCGGGACTAGCGGCCAATGAGCAGTTCTTC
NA,TRBV6-2/TRBV6-3,TRBJ2-6,few,CASSYQGDGANVLTF,TGTGCCAGCAGTTATCAAGGGGATGGGGCCAACGTCCTGACTTTC
TRBD2,TRBV12-3/TRBV12-4,TRBJ2-7,few,CASSPPSGAGGFYEQYF,TGTGCCAGCAGCCCGCCCTCTGGAGCGGGAGGATTCTACGAGCAGTACTTC
NA,TRBV4-2,TRBJ2-7,NA,CASSQERGRRAYEQYF,TGTGCCAGCAGCCAAGAACGAGGGCGCAGGGCGTACGAGCAGTACTTC
NA,TRBV7-9,TRBJ2-7,few,CASSAGLQKTPYEQYF,TGTGCCAGCAGCGCCGGACTGCAGAAGACCCCCTACGAGCAGTACTTC
TRBD1,TRBV28,TRBJ2-5,few,CASSLEGQPQETQYF,TGTGCCAGCAGTTTAGAGGGACAGCCCCAAGAGACCCAGTACTTC
TRBD1,TRBV29-1,TRBJ2-7,many,CSAKDTGVEQYF,TGCAGCGCAAAAGATACAGGGGTCGAGCAGTACTTC
NA,TRBV11-2,TRBJ2-1,NA,CASSPTLARGYNEQFF,TGTGCCAGCAGCCCCACACTAGCAAGAGGCTACAATGAGCAGTTCTTC
NA,TRBV5-6,TRBJ2-7,NA,CASSSVRQGGLEQYF,TGTGCCAGCAGCTCCGTTAGGCAGGGAGGTCTCGAGCAGTACTTC
NA,TRBV18,TRBJ2-7,NA,CASSPRQDLYEQYF,TGTGCCAGCTCACCACGCCAGGACCTTTACGAGCAGTACTTC
TRBD2,TRBV12-3/TRBV12-4,TRBJ2-1,few,CASSPILGGRLTEQFF,TGTGCCAGCAGCCCAATTTTGGGAGGGCGGCTTACTGAGCAGTTCTTC
NA,TRBV7-2,TRBJ2-5,NA,CASSASGTQETQYF,TGTGCCAGCAGCGCTTCCGGTACCCAAGAGACCCAGTACTTC
NA,TRBV7-9,TRBJ2-7,NA,CASSNTGRDEQYF,TGTGCCAGCAGCAACACAGGGAGGGACGAGCAGTACTTC
TRBD1,TRBV28,TRBJ2-2,NA,CASTTGLNTGELFF,TGTGCCAGCACGACAGGGTTGAACACCGGGGAGCTGTTTTTT
NA,TRBV27,TRBJ2-1,few,CASSLWTARRREGVQFF,TGTGCCAGCAGTTTATGGACCGCGCGCCGGCGGGAAGGGGTCCAGTTCTTC
TRBD1,TRBV3-1,TRBJ2-3,few,CASSQRDRGPDTQYF,TGTGCCAGCAGCCAAAGGGACAGGGGACCAGATACGCAGTATTTT
TRBD2,TRBV5-1,TRBJ2-3,many,CASSLAGGAGVRDTQYF,TGCGCCAGCAGCTTGGCCGGGGGTGCGGGAGTGAGGGATACGCAGTATTTT
NA,TRBV4-3,TRBJ2-7,NA,CASGRERTDYEQYF,TGCGCCAGCGGACGAGAAAGGACGGATTACGAGCAGTACTTC
NA,TRBV29-1,TRBJ1-4,NA,CSVGYANEKLFF,TGCAGCGTAGGGTACGCTAATGAAAAACTGTTTTTT
NA,TRBV18,TRBJ2-7,few,CASSTSSDSSYEQYF,TGTGCCAGCTCAACTTCGTCAGACAGCTCCTACGAGCAGTACTTC
NA,TRBV12-3/TRBV12-4,TRBJ1-2,few,CASSPGRMYGYTF,TGTGCCAGCAGCCCGGGACGAATGTATGGCTACACCTTC
TRBD2,TRBV3-1,TRBJ2-7,few,CASSQDSLAGISYEQYF,TGTGCCAGCAGCCAAGACAGCCTAGCGGGGATATCCTACGAGCAGTACTTC
NA,TRBV7-2,TRBJ2-3,few,CASTPAPQDTQYF,TGTGCCAGCACCCCTGCCCCCCAAGATACGCAGTATTTT
NA,TRBV3-1,TRBJ2-5,NA,CASRSRGALKETQYF,TGTGCCAGCAGGTCCCGGGGAGCGCTGAAAGAGACCCAGTACTTC
NA,TRBV10-3,TRBJ1-2,NA,CAIRPRSGGTVYGYTF,TGTGCCATCAGGCCTCGGTCGGGGGGTACGGTCTATGGCTACACCTTC
TRBD2,TRBV11-2,TRBJ2-4,NA,CASSPHGRAGDIQYF,TGTGCCAGCAGCCCCCATGGCAGGGCGGGGGACATTCAGTACTTC
NA,TRBV15,TRBJ2-1,NA,CATSPPDRALLFF,TGTGCCACCAGCCCCCCGGACCGAGCGCTGTTGTTCTTC
NA,TRBV28,TRBJ2-6,few,CASRAGLSGANVLTF,TGTGCCAGCAGGGCAGGGTTGTCGGGGGCCAACGTCCTGACTTTC
TRBD2,TRBV27,TRBJ2-5,NA,CASSQTSGGTQETQYF,TGTGCCAGCAGTCAGACTAGCGGGGGGACCCAAGAGACCCAGTACTTC
NA,TRBV5-1,TRBJ2-5,NA,CASATSKETQYF,TGCGCCAGCGCCACCAGCAAGGAGACCCAGTACTTC
NA,TRBV12-3/TRBV12-4,TRBJ2-2,NA,CASSLAFRGDTGELFF,TGTGCCAGCAGCCTAGCGTTCAGGGGAGACACCGGGGAGCTGTTTTTT
NA,TRBV5-1,TRBJ2-3,few,CASSLASQGFTDTQYF,TGCGCCAGCAGCTTGGCCAGTCAGGGCTTCACAGATACGCAGTATTTT
TRBD2,TRBV5-1,TRBJ2-5,few,CASTPTSPQETQYF,TGCGCCAGCACCCCGACTAGCCCCCAAGAGACCCAGTACTTC